Below are 17 T cell receptor beta chains sequenced from a single sample in a study of cytomegalovirus exposure and HLA in healthy donors. A multiplex PCR was run with 60 Vbeta primers and 13 Jbeta primers. Data came from immunoSEQ multiplex PCR; TCRdb stores just in-frame clones and leaves some out. The data hold about 98,000 clones, with roughly two thirds observed a single time. Source material: PBMCs. These receptor sequences come from a man aged 45-60 years in good health and CMV-seronegative.

This chain links TRBV11-2 with TRBJ2-1, with a tentative D call TRBD2 (5 bases). This CDR3 is built from 15 residues. CDR1 and CDR2 from the germline V gene are SGHAT and FQNNGV. Trimming took 4 bases from V and 3 from J, leaving 13 bases between them. CDR3 sequence: CASSSLARDYNEQFF. The DNA of the CDR3 is TGTGCCAGCAGCTCGCTGGCGAGGGACTACAATGAGCAGTTCTTC. Supplemented by reference TRBV11-2 and TRBJ2-1, the full variable domain reads EAGVAQSPRYKIIEKRQSVAFWCNPISGHATLYWYQQILGQGPKLLIQFQNNGVVDDSQLPKDRFSAERLKGVDSTLKIQPAKLEDSAVYLCASSSLARDYNEQFFGPGTRLTVL.

V is TRBV10-3 and J is TRBJ2-7; 7 bases map to TRBD2. This CDR3 comprises 13 residues. With 3 bases clipped from V and 7 bases from J, the junction kept 6 bases outside the gene matches. Germline CDR1 ENHRY, CDR2 SYGVKD. CDR3 sequence (DNA): TGTGCCATCAGTGAACCGTCTAGCGGAGAGCAGTACTTC. It yields the protein CAISEPSSGEQYF.

V gene TRBV21-1 combines with J gene TRBJ1-6. TRBV21-1 is a pseudogene segment. This CDR3 spans 14 amino acids. The CDR3 spells CARKEEVYNSPLHF. The CDR3 nucleotides are TGTGCCAGGAAGGAAGAGGTCTATAATTCACCCCTCCACTTT.

The J gene is TRBJ1-1, the V gene TRBV7-9; D ambiguous. The CDR3 consists of 14 residues. Trimming removed 6 bases from V and 3 bases from J, with 14 bases in between. Germline V gene sequence: CDR1 SEHNR, CDR2 FQNEAQ (reference sequence). For the CDR3, the DNA is TGTGCCAGCAGGCTTGAGGGCACGGACACTGAAGCTTTCTTT. Protein sequence: CASRLEGTDTEAFF.

CDR3 residues: CASSQVLTGSSYEQYF. CDR3 nucleotides: TGCGCCAGCAGCCAAGTCCTGACAGGGTCTTCCTACGAGCAGTACTTC. The V gene is TRBV4-1, the J gene TRBJ2-5; TRBD1 matches at 7 bases. The J call may be incorrect, as the DNA end agrees better with TRBJ2-7. Germline V gene data show CDR1 as MGHRA and CDR2 as YSYEKL. CDR3 size: 16 residues.

The chain carries TRBV28 and TRBJ2-5; the D gene is possibly TRBD2 (5 bases). The DNA end lines up better with TRBJ2-7; the J call may be wrong. Per germline, CDR1 MDHEN and CDR2 SYDVKM. The CDR3 length is 13 residues. CDR3 sequence reads: CASSFGQAGEQYF. CDR3 DNA sequence: TGTGCCAGCAGTTTTGGGCAGGCGGGCGAGCAGTACTTC.

The CDR3 sequence is CASSARTTGEGWATEAFF. DNA for the CDR3: TGTGCCAGCAGTGCCAGAACCACAGGGGAAGGGTGGGCCACTGAAGCTTTCTTT. The chain has TRBV27 and TRBJ1-1, with 7 bases lining up with TRBD1. CDR3 length: 18 amino acids. Trimming cost V 5 bases and J 4 bases; bases outside gene matches: 19. Germline V gives CDR1 MNHEY, CDR2 SMNVEV (reference sequence).

The CDR3 bases are TGTGCCAGCAGTCGCGAGCTTCTTTCCTACAATGAGCAGTTCTTC. This gives the protein CASSRELLSYNEQFF. The chain joins TRBV28 to TRBJ2-1, with D hard to call. Per germline, CDR1 MDHEN and CDR2 SYDVKM. Trimming removed 5 bases from V and 1 base from J, with 12 bases in between. This CDR3 region has 15 residues. Full variable domain (remainder filled in from reference TRBV28 and TRBJ2-1): DVKVTQSSRYLVKRTGEKVFLECVQDMDHENMFWYRQDPGLGLRLIYFSYDVKMKEKGDIPEGYSVSREKKERFSLILESASTNQTSMYLCASSRELLSYNEQFFGPGTRLTVL.

The chain employs TRBV10-1 and TRBJ2-2; D is ambiguous. The V gene lost 3 bases and the J gene lost 3 bases, with 5 bases spanning the gap. The germline CDR1 and CDR2 sequences are WNHNN and SYGVQD (reference sequence). This CDR3 has 13 amino acids. The chain's CDR3 is CASSEQYTGELFF. The CDR3 DNA sequence: TGCGCCAGCAGTGAACAGTACACCGGGGAGCTGTTTTTT.

The chain recombines TRBV5-1 with TRBJ1-6; weak D call: TRBD1 (6 bases). The V gene's germline CDR1 is SGHRS and CDR2 YFSETQ. This CDR3 contains 14 residues. V was clipped by 6 bases and J by 10 bases, with 17 bases between them. The CDR3 is CASTQDRRKSPLHF. The CDR3, as DNA: TGCGCCAGCACCCAAGACAGGCGGAAATCACCCCTCCACTTT.

V and J are TRBV10-2 and TRBJ2-1; 10 nucleotides align to TRBD2. The ends lost 9 bases at V and 0 bases at J; junction bases unmatched: 2. Per the germline V gene, CDR1 is WSHSY and CDR2 is SAAADI. This CDR3 comprises 14 residues. For the CDR3, the DNA is TGCGCCAGTCGGACTAGCGGCTCCTACAATGAGCAGTTCTTC. Its translation is CASRTSGSYNEQFF.

The V gene is TRBV6-5, the J gene TRBJ1-1; no clear D. The CDR3 length is 13 residues. Trimming took 5 bases from V and 10 from J, leaving 17 bases between them. Germline loops: CDR1 MNHEY, CDR2 SVGAGI. CDR3 region: CASSPAGRVGAFF. The CDR3 DNA sequence: TGTGCCAGCAGTCCCGCGGGCCGGGTAGGAGCTTTCTTT.

This rearrangement joins TRBV18 to TRBJ2-7; 7 bases map to TRBD1. The CDR3 has 17 amino acids. J was trimmed by 2 bases and V by 0 bases; bases with no gene match: 10. Germline V CDR1 and CDR2: KGHSH, LQKENI. CDR3 loop: CASSPPNLLDRAYEQYF. The DNA of the CDR3 is TGTGCCAGCTCACCACCAAACCTCCTTGACAGGGCCTACGAGCAGTACTTC.

The table lists this clone with a few counts. CDR3 bases: TGTGCCAGCAGCAAAAACAGGGCAGATACGCAGTATTTT. Its protein is CASSKNRADTQYF. The chain employs TRBV21-1 and TRBJ2-3; TRBD1 is the table's D call, not checked against the DNA. TRBV21-1 is given as a pseudogene. The CDR3 runs 13 residues.

A few counts support this clone. The chain employs TRBV27 and TRBJ2-7; TRBD1 agrees at 10 bases. V shed 7 bases, J shed 3 bases, and the junction held 6 bases outside the gene matches. The germline CDR1 and CDR2 sequences are MNHEY and SMNVEV (reference sequence). CDR3 size: 14 residues. The CDR3 nucleotides are TGTGCCAGCACTCGGACAGGGGGGATCTACGAGCAGTACTTC. This sequence encodes CASTRTGGIYEQYF.

This clone has only a few counts. CDR3 residues: CASSGPGQGDMIQHF. In DNA form, the CDR3 reads TGTGCCAGCAGTGGACCGGGACAGGGTGATATGATCCAGCATTTT. The chain carries TRBV2 and TRBJ1-5; 9 bases are a match to TRBD1. The CDR3 runs to 15 residues. V dropped 4 bases and J dropped 12; count of bases not matched to a gene: 13. The germline CDR1 and CDR2 sequences are SNHLY and FYNNEI. The variable domain in full, with the rest retrieved from reference TRBV2 and TRBJ1-5, is EPEVTQTPSHQVTQMGQEVILRCVPISNHLYFYWYRQILGQKVEFLVSFYNNEISEKSEIFDDQFSVERPDGSNFTLKIRSTKLEDSAMYFCASSGPGQGDMIQHFGDGTRLSIL.

Turning to this clone: The junction does not match germline at one end; this may be a read error. The chain couples TRBV9 to TRBJ1-5; perhaps TRBD1 as D (5 bases). Germline CDR1 and CDR2: SGDLS and YYNGEE. CDR3 size: 15 residues. The CDR3 coding sequence is TGTGCCAGCAGCGTAGGAACAGGATTGAATCAGCCCCGGCATTTT. Encoded protein: CASSVGTGLNQPRHF.